This T cell receptor (beta chain) is drawn from a study of blood T cell repertoires in COVID-19. V shed 6 bases and J shed 3 bases, with 12 bases lying between them. This CDR3 region has 13 residues. Germline CDR1 MNHEY, CDR2 SMNVEV (reference sequence). TCRdb keeps only in-frame clones here, not all; method: immunoSEQ multiplex PCR. The data show 60,000 or so clones, 60% to 75% seen once. Only a few counts were recorded for this clone. Sequenced sample: peripheral blood. The sequence was collected from a woman older than 75 with acute or convalescent COVID-19. The J gene is TRBJ2-7, the V gene TRBV27; a possible D gene is TRBD1 (5 bases). The CDR3 region is CASRTSTGYEQYF. The CDR3 DNA sequence: TGTGCCAGCAGAACAAGCACAGGCTACGAGCAGTACTTC.